This T cell receptor (beta chain) was recovered during a study of radiotherapy plus CTLA-4 blockade in lung cancer. Study-wide results and limits: After treatment with radiotherapy plus ipilimumab, TCR clones that came from the tumor expanded in blood.

Generated by immunoSEQ multiplex PCR, the TCRdb table keeps only in-frame clones and is missing some. The sample holds about 120,000 clones, 80% to 90% seen once. Germline V lookup: CDR1 MNHNS, CDR2 SASEGT. The CDR3 loop spans 12 amino acids. V was clipped by 6 bases and J by 4 bases, with 7 bases between them. The sample holds one count of this clone. The target antigen is unknown. The gene calls are TRBV6-1 and TRBJ1-5, with D uncertain. The sample here was peripheral blood, taken from a patient treated with radiotherapy plus ipilimumab. This TCR derives from a human donor with non-small cell lung cancer that progressed on radiotherapy plus ipilimumab. The CDR3 nucleotides read TGTGCCAGCAGCCGCGGAAATCAGCCCCAGCATTTT. Protein: CASSRGNQPQHF.